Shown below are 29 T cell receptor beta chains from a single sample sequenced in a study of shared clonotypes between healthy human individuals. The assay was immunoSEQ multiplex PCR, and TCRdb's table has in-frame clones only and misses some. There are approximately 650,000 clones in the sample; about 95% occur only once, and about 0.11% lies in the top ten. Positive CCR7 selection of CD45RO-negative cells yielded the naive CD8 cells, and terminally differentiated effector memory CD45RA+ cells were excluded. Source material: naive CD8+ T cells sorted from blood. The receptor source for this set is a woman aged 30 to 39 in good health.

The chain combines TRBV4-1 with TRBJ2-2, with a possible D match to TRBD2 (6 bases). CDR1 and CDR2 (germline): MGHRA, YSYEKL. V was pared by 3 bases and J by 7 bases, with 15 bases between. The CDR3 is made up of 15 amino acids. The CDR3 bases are TGCGCCAGCAGCCAGGCCACTAGCTTGGACGGGGAGCTGTTTTTT. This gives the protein CASSQATSLDGELFF.

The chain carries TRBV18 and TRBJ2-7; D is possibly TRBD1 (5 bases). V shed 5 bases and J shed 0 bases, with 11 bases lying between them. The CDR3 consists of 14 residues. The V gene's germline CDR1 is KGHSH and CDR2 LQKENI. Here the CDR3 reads CASSNTGGSYEQYF. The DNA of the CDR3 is TGTGCCAGCTCAAATACAGGCGGCTCCTACGAGCAGTACTTC.

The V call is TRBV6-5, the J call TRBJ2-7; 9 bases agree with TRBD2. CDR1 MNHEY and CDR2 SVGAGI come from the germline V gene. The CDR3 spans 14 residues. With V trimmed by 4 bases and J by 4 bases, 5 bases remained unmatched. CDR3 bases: TGTGCCAGCAGTTCAGATAGCGGGAGTTACGAGCAGTACTTC. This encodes CASSSDSGSYEQYF.

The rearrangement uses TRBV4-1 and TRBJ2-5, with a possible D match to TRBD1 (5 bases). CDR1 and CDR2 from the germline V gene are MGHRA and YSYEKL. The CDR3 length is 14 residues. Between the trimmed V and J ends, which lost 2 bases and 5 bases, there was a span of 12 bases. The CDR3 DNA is TGCGCCAGCAGCCAACGGGCAGGGTACGAGACCCAGTACTTC. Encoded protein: CASSQRAGYETQYF.

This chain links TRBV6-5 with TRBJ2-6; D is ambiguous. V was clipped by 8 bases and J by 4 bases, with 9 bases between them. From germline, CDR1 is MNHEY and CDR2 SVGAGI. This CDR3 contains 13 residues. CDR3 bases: TGTGCCAGCCAACCTGCCGGGGCCAACGTCCTGACTTTC. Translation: CASQPAGANVLTF.

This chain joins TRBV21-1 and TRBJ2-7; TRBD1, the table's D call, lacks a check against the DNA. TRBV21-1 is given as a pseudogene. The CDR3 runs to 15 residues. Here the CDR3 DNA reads TGTGCCAGCAGCAAAGCTGGACACTCAGGGTACGAGCAGTACTTC. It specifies CASSKAGHSGYEQYF.

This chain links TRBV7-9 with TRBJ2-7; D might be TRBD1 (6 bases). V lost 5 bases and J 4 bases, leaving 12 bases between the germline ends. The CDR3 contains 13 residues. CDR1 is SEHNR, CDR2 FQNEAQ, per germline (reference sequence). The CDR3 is CASSRRGRYEQYF. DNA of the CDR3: TGTGCCAGCAGCCGCAGGGGCAGGTACGAGCAGTACTTC.

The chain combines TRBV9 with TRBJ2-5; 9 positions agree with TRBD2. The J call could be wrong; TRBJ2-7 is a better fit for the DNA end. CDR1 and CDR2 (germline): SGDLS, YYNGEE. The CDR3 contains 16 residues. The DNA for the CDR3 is TGTGCCAGCAGCGTAGATGTGCTAGCGGGGTACTACGAGCAGTACTTC. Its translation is CASSVDVLAGYYEQYF.

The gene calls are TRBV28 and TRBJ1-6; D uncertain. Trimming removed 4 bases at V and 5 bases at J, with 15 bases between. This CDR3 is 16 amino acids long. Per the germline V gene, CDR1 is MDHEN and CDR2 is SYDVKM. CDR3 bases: TGTGCCAGCAGTTCACCAGACCTCGCTGATAATTCACCCCTCCACTTT. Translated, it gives CASSSPDLADNSPLHF.

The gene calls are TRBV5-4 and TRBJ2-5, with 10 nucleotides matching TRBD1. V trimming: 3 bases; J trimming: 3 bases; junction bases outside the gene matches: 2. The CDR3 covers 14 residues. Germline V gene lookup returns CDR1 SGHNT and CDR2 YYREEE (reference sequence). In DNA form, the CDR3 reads TGTGCCAGCAGCTCGGGGACAGGGGAAGAGACCCAGTACTTC. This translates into CASSSGTGEETQYF.

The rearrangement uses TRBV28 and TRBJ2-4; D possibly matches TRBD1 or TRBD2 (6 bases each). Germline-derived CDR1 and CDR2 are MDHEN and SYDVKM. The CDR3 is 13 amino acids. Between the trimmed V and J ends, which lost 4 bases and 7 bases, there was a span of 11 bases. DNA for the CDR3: TGTGCCAGCAGTTCTTCCGGGGGCAACATTCAGTACTTC. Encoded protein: CASSSSGGNIQYF. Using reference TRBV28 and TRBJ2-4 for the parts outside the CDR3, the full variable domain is DVKVTQSSRYLVKRTGEKVFLECVQDMDHENMFWYRQDPGLGLRLIYFSYDVKMKEKGDIPEGYSVSREKKERFSLILESASTNQTSMYLCASSSSGGNIQYFGAGTRLSVL.

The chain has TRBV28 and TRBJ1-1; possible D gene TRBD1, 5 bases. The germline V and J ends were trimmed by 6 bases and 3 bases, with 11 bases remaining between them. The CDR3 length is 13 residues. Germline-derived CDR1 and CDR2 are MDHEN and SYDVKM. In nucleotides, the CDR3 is TGTGCCAGCAGATCCGGGGGGGACACTGAAGCTTTCTTT. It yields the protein CASRSGGDTEAFF. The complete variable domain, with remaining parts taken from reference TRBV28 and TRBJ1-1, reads DVKVTQSSRYLVKRTGEKVFLECVQDMDHENMFWYRQDPGLGLRLIYFSYDVKMKEKGDIPEGYSVSREKKERFSLILESASTNQTSMYLCASRSGGDTEAFFGQGTRLTVV.

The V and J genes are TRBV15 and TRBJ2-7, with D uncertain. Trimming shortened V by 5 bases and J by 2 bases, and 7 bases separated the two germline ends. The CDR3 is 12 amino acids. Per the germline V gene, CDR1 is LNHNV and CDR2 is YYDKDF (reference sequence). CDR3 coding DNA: TGTGCCACCAGCCCGCGGACCTACGAGCAGTACTTC. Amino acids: CATSPRTYEQYF.

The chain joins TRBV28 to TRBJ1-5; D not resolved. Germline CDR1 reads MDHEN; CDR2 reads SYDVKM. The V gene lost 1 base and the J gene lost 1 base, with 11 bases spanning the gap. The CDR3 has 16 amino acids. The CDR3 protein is CASSLSWGNSNQPQHF. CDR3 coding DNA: TGTGCCAGCAGTTTATCTTGGGGAAACAGCAATCAGCCCCAGCATTTT. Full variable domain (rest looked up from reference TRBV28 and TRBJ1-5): DVKVTQSSRYLVKRTGEKVFLECVQDMDHENMFWYRQDPGLGLRLIYFSYDVKMKEKGDIPEGYSVSREKKERFSLILESASTNQTSMYLCASSLSWGNSNQPQHFGDGTRLSIL.

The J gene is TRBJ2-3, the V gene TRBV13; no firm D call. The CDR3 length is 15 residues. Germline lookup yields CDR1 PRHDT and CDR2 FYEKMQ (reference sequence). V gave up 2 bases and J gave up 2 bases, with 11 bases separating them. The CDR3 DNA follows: TGTGCCAGCAGCTTACGGGCCTTGGACACAGATACGCAGTATTTT. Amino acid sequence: CASSLRALDTDTQYF.

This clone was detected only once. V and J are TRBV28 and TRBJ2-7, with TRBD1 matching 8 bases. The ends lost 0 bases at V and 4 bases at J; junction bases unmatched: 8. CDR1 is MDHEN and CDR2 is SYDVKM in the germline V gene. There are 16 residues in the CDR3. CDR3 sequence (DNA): TGTGCCAGCAGTTTATGGTTAGGACAGGGTGAATACGAGCAGTACTTC. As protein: CASSLWLGQGEYEQYF.

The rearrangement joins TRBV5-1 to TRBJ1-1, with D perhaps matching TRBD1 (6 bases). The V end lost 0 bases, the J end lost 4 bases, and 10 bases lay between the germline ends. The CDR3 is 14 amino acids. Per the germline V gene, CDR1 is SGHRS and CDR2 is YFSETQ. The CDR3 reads CASSLAGGRTEAFF. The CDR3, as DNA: TGCGCCAGCAGCTTGGCCGGGGGCCGCACTGAAGCTTTCTTT. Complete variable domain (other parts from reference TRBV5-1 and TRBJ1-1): KAGVTQTPRYLIKTRGQQVTLSCSPISGHRSVSWYQQTPGQGLQFLFEYFSETQRNKGNFPGRFSGRQFSNSRSEMNVSTLELGDSALYLCASSLAGGRTEAFFGQGTRLTVV.

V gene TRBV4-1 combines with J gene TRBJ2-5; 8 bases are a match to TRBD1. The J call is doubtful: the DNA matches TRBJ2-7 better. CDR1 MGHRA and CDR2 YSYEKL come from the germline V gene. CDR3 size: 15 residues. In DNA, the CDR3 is TGCGCCAGCAGCCAAGCCGACAGGGGTTCCTACGAGCAGTACTTC. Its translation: CASSQADRGSYEQYF.

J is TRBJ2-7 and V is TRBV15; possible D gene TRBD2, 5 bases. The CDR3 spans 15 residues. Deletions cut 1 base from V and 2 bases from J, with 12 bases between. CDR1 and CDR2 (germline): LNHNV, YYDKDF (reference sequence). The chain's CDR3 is CATSRVRTEAYEQYF. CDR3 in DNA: TGTGCCACCAGCAGAGTCCGGACTGAGGCCTACGAGCAGTACTTC.

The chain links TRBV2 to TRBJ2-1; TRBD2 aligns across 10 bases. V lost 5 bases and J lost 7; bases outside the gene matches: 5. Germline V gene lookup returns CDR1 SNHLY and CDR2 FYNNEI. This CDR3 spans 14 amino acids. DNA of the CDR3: TGTGCCAGCAGTCCTAGCGGGAGTATGAATGAGCAGTTCTTC. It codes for CASSPSGSMNEQFF.

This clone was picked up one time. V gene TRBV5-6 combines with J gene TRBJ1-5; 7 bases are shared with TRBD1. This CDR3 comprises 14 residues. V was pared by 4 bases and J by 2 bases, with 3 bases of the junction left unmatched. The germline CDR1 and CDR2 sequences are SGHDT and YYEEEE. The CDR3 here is CASSAGTGNQPQHF. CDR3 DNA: TGTGCCAGCAGCGCTGGGACAGGCAATCAGCCCCAGCATTTT.

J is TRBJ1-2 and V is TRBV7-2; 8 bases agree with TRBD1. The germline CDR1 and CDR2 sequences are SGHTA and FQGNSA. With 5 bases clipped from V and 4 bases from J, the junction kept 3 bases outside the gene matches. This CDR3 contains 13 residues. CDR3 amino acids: CASSPQGVYGYTF. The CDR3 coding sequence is TGTGCCAGCAGCCCACAGGGGGTCTATGGCTACACCTTC. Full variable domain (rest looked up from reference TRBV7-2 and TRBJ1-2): GAGVSQSPSNKVTEKGKDVELRCDPISGHTALYWYRQSLGQGLEFLIYFQGNSAPDKSGLPSDRFSAERTGGSVSTLTIQRTQQEDSAVYLCASSPQGVYGYTFGSGTRLTVV.

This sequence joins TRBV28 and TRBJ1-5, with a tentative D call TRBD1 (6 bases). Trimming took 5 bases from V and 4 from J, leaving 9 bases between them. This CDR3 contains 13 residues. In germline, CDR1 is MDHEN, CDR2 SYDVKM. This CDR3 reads CASSMDRNQPQHF. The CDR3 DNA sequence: TGTGCCAGCAGTATGGACAGAAATCAGCCCCAGCATTTT.

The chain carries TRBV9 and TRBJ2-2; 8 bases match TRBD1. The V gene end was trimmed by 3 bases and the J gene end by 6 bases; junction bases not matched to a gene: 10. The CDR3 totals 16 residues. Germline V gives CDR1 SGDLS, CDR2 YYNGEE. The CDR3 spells CASSGYRGKRAGELFF. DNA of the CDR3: TGTGCCAGCAGCGGATACAGGGGGAAGCGGGCCGGGGAGCTGTTTTTT.

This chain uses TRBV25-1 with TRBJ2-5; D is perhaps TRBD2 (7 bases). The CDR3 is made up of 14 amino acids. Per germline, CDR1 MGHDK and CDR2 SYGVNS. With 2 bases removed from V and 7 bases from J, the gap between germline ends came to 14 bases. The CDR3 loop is CASSEGGAEATQYF. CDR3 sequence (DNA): TGTGCCAGCAGTGAAGGGGGGGCGGAGGCGACCCAGTACTTC.

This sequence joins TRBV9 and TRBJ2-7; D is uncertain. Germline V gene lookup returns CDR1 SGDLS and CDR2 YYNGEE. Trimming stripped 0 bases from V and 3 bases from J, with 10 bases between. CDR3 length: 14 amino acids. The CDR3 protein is CASSVAEPNYEQYF. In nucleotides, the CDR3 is TGTGCCAGCAGCGTAGCCGAGCCGAACTACGAGCAGTACTTC.

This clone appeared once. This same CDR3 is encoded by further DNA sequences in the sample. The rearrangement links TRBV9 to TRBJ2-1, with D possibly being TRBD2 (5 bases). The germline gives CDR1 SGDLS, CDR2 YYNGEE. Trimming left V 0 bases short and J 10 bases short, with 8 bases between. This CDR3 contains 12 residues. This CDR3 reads CASSVGSGEQFF. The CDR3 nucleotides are TGTGCCAGCAGCGTAGGCAGCGGAGAGCAGTTCTTC. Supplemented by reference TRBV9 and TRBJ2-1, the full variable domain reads DSGVTQTPKHLITATGQRVTLRCSPRSGDLSVYWYQQSLDQGLQFLIQYYNGEERAKGNILERFSAQQFPDLHSELNLSSLELGDSALYFCASSVGSGEQFFGPGTRLTVL.

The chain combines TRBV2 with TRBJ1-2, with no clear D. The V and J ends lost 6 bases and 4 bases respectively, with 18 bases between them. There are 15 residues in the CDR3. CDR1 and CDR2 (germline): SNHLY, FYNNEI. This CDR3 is CASSHDSQRGYGYTF. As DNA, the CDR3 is TGTGCCAGCAGCCACGACTCTCAACGAGGCTATGGCTACACCTTC.

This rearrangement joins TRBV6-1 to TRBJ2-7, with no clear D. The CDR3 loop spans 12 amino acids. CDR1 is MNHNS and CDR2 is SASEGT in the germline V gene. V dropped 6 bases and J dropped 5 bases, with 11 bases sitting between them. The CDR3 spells CASRTTRDEQYF. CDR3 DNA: TGTGCCAGCAGGACCACCCGGGACGAGCAGTACTTC.